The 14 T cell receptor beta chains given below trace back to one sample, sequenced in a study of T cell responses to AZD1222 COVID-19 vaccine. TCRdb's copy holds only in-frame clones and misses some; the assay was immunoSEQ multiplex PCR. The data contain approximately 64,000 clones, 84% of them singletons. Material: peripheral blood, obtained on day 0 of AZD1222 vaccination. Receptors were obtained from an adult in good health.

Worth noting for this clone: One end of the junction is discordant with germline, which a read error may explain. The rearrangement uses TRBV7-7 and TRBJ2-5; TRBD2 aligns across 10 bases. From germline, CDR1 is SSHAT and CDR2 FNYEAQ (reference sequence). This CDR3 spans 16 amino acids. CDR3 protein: CASSLGLAGAKETQYF. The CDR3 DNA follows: TGTGCTAGCAGCTTGGGGCTAGCGGGGGCTAAAGAGACCCAGTACTTC. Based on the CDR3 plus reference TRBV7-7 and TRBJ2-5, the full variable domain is GAGVSQSPRYKVTKRGQDVTLRCDPISSHATLYWYQQALGQGPEFLTYFNYEAQPDKSGLPSDRFSAERPEGSISTLTIQRTEQRDSAMYRCASSLGLAGAKETQYFGPGTRLLVL.

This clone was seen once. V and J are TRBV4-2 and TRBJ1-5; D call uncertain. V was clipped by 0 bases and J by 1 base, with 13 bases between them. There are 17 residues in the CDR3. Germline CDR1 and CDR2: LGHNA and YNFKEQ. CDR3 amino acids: CASSQEYREPSNQPQHF. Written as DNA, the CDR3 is TGTGCCAGCAGCCAAGAGTATAGGGAGCCGAGCAATCAGCCCCAGCATTTT.

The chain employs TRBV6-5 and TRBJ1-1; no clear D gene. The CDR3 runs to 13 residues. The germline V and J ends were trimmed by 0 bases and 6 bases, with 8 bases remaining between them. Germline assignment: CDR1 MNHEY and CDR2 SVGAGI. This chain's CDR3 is CASSYSGFAEAFF. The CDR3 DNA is TGTGCCAGCAGTTACTCGGGTTTCGCTGAAGCTTTCTTT.

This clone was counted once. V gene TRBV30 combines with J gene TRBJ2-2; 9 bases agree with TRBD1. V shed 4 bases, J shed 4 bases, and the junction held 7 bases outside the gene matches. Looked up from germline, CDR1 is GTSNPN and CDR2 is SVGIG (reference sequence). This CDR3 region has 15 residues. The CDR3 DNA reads TGTGCCTGGACCCTACAGGGGGCGTTCACCGGGGAGCTGTTTTTT. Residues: CAWTLQGAFTGELFF.

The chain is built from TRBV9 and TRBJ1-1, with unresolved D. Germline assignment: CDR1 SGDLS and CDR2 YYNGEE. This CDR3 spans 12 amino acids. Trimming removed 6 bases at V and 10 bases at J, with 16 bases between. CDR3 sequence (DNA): TGTGCCAGCAAGGAGGTCATAGGCCCAGCTTTCTTT. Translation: CASKEVIGPAFF.

CDR3 DNA sequence: TGTGCCAGCAGTACCGGGACAGGGGCCTACGAGCAGTACTTC. Its protein product is CASSTGTGAYEQYF. The chain is built from TRBV28 and TRBJ2-7; TRBD1 aligns across 10 bases. The CDR3 runs 14 residues. The germline V gene encodes CDR1 MDHEN and CDR2 SYDVKM. V gave up 5 bases and J gave up 2 bases; unmatched junction bases: 3.

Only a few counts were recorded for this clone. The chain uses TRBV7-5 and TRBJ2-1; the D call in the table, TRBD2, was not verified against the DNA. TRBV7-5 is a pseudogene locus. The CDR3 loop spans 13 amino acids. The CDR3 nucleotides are TGTGCCAGAAGCCCAAGAGCCACTGAGGAGCAGTTCTTC. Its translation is CARSPRATEEQFF.

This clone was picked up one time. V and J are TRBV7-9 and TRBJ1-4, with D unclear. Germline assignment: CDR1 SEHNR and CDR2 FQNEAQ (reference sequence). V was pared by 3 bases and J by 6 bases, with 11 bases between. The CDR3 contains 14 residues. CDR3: CASSLLLVDEKLFF. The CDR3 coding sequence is TGTGCCAGCAGCTTGTTGTTGGTGGATGAAAAACTGTTTTTT.

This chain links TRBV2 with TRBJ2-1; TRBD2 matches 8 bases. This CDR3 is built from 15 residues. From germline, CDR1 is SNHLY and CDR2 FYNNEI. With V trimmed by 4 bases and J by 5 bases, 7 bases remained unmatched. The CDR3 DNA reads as TGTGCCAGCAGTGGGGTGACTAGCGCCCACAATGAGCAGTTCTTC. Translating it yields CASSGVTSAHNEQFF.

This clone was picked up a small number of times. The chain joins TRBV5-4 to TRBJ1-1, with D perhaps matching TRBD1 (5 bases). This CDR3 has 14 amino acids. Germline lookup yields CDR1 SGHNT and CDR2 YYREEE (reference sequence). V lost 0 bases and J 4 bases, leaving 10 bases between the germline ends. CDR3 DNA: TGTGCCAGCAGCTTGGGGGGCGCGGTCACTGAAGCTTTCTTT. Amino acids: CASSLGGAVTEAFF.

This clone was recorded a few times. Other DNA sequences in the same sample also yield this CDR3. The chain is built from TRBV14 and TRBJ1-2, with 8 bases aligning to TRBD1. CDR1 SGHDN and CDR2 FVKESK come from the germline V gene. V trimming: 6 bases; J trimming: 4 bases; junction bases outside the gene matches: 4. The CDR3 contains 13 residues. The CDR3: CASSDRGSYGYTF. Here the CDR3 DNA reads TGTGCCAGCAGTGACAGGGGATCCTATGGCTACACCTTC.

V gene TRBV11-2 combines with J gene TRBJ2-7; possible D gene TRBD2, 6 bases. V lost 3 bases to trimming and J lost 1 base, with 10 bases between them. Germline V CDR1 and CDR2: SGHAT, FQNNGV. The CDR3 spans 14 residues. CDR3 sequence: CASSLGRGSYEQYF. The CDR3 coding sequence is TGTGCCAGCAGCTTGGGCCGGGGGTCCTACGAGCAGTACTTC.

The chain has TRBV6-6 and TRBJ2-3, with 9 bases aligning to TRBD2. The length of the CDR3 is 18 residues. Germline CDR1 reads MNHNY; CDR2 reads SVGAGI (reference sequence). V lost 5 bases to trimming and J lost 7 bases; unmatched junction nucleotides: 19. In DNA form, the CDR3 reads TGTGCCAGCAGTCCCTCCTACGGTGGAGCGGGGGGCGAGTATACGCAGTATTTT. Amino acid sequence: CASSPSYGGAGGEYTQYF.

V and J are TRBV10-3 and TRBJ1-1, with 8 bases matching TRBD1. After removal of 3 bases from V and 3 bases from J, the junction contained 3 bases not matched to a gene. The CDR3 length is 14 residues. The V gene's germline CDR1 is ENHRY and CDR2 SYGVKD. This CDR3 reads CAISDLGQDTEAFF. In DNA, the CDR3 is TGTGCCATCAGTGACCTGGGACAGGACACTGAAGCTTTCTTT.